This T cell receptor beta chain was documented in a study of T cells after yellow fever vaccination. V lost 8 bases to trimming and J lost 4 bases, with 17 bases between them. Looked up from germline, CDR1 is GTSNPN and CDR2 is SVGIG (reference sequence). CDR3 size: 13 residues. The study's findings and limits: Abundant clonotypes from the bulk population could have been carried over as contaminants into FACS-sorted repertoires. Clonotypes found in both CD4 and CD8 compartments made up a small share. The secondary T-cell response peaked on day 5, not day 15, but was weaker.

Template switching by 5'RACE produced TCR cDNA, adding a universal primer site and UMIs. TCRdb re-derived calls from the 5' RACE reads in MiXCR, one entry per CDR3 protein. The data show around 230,000 distinct CDR3 sequences, over 6.5% seen once. This clonotype occurred a few times. The target antigen is unknown. The chain employs TRBV30 and TRBJ1-2; no firm D call. The TCR sequence derives from a man between 25 and 39 years old who received the YFV17D yellow fever vaccine. Specimen: CD4+ T cells sorted from PBMCs, collected on the day of the yellow fever booster vaccination. In nucleotides, the CDR3 is TGTGCCCATAACGGCCTCGGCTCCTATGGCTACACCTTC. Amino acids: CAHNGLGSYGYTF. The variable domain in full, completed from reference TRBV30 and TRBJ1-2, reads SQTIHQWPATLVQPVGSPLSLECTVEGTSNPNLYWYRQAAGRGLQLLFYSVGIGQISSEVPQNLSASRPQDRQFILSSKKLLLSDSGFYLCAHNGLGSYGYTFGSGTRLTVV.